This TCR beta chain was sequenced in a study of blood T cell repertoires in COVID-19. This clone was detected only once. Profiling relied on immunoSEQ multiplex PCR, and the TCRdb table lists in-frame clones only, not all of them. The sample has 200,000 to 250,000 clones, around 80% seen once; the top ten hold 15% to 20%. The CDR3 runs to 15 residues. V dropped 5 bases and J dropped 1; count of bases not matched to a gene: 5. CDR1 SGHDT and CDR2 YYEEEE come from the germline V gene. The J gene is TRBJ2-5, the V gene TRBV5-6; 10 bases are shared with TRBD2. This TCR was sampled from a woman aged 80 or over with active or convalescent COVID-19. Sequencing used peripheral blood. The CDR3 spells CASSWTSGSQETQYF. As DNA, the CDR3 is TGTGCCAGCAGTTGGACTAGCGGAAGCCAAGAGACCCAGTACTTC.